This TCR beta chain was profiled in a study of T cell responses to AZD1222 COVID-19 vaccine. Study conclusions and caveats: Breadth and depth of Spike-specific TCRs rose after two AZD1222 doses. Donors skewed white British and female; clonal diversity was possibly underestimated. Sampling captured repertoires only after the peak T cell response. Nearly half of spike-specific TCRs reportedly go after variant regions that carry no mutations.

CDR1 and CDR2 from the germline V gene are KGHSH and LQKENI. This CDR3 spans 11 amino acids. Trimming left V 6 bases short and J 5 bases short, with 7 bases between. The assay was immunoSEQ multiplex PCR, and TCRdb's table has in-frame clones only and misses some. In the table there are some 150,000 clones, approximately 87% of which are singletons. In the case of this clone: Its antigen is still unknown. Other DNA sequences in this specimen translate into the identical CDR3.

Here the sequenced sample was peripheral blood, taken 28 days after the second AZD1222 dose. The J gene is TRBJ2-5, the V gene TRBV18, with D maybe TRBD2 (5 bases). This sequence originates from an adult who received the AZD1222 COVID-19 vaccine. The CDR3 loop is CASSPGETQYF. The CDR3, as DNA: TGTGCCAGCTCGCCGGGGGAGACCCAGTACTTC.